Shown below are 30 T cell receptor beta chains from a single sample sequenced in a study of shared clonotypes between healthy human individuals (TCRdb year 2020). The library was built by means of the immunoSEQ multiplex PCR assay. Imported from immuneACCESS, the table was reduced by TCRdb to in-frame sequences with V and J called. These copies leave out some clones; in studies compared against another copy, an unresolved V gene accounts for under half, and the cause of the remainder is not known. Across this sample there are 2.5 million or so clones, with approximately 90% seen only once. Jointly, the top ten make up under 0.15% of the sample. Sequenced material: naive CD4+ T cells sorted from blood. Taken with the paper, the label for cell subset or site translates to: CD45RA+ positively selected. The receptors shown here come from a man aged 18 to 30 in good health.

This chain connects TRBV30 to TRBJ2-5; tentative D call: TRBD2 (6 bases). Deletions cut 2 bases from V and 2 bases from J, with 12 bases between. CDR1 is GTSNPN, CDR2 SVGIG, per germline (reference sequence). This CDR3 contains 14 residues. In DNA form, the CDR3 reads TGTGCCTGGAGTATGTCACTAGCTCAAGAGACCCAGTACTTC. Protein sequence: CAWSMSLAQETQYF.

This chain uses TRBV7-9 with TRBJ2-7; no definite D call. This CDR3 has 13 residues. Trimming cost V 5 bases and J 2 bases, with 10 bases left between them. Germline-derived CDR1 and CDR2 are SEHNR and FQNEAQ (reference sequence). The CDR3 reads CASSGRTTYEQYF. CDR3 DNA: TGTGCCAGCAGCGGCCGAACTACCTACGAGCAGTACTTC. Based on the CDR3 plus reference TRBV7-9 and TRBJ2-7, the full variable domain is DTGVSQNPRHKITKRGQNVTFRCDPISEHNRLYWYRQTLGQGPEFLTYFQNEAQLEKSRLLSDRFSAERPKGSFSTLEIQRTEQGDSAMYLCASSGRTTYEQYFGPGTRLTVT.

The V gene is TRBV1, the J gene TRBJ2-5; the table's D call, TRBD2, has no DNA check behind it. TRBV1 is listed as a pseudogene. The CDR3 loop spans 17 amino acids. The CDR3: CTSSQRGLAGGQETQYF. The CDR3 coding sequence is TGCACCAGCAGCCAGAGGGGACTAGCGGGGGGACAAGAGACCCAGTACTTC.

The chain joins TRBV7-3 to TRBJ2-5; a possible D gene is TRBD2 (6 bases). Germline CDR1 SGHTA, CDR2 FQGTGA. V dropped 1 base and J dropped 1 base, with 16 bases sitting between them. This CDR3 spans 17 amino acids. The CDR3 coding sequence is TGTGCCAGCAGCTTAAGTGGGGGAGGAGGGAGCCAAGAGACCCAGTACTTC. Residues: CASSLSGGGGSQETQYF.

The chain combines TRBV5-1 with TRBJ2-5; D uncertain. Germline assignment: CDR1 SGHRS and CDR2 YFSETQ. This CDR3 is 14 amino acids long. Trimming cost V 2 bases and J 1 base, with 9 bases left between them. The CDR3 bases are TGCGCCAGCAGCTTCGCGACATCCCAAGAGACCCAGTACTTC. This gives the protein CASSFATSQETQYF.

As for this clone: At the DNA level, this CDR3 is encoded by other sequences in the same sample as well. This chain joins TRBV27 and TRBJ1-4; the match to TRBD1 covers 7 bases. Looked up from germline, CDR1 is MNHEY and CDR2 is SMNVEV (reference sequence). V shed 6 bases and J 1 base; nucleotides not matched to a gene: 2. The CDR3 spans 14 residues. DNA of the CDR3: TGTGCCAGCAGCAGACAGGGAACTAATGAAAAACTGTTTTTT. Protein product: CASSRQGTNEKLFF.

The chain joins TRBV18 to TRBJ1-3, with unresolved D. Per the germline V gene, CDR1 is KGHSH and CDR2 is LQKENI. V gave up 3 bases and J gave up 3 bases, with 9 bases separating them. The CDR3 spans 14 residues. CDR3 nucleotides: TGTGCCAGCTCACCGGAAGGGAGTGGAAACACCATATATTTT. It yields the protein CASSPEGSGNTIYF. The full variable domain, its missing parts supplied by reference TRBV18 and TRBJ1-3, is NAGVMQNPRHLVRRRGQEARLRCSPMKGHSHVYWYRQLPEEGLKFMVYLQKENIIDESGMPKERFSAEFPKEGPSILRIQQVVRGDSAAYFCASSPEGSGNTIYFGEGSWLTVV.

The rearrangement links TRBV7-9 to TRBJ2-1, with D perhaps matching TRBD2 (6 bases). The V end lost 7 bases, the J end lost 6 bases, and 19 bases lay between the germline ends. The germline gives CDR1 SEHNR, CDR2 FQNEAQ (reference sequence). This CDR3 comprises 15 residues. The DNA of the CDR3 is TGTGCCAGCATTTTTGCGGGGTTAGGCAGCAATGAGCAGTTCTTC. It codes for CASIFAGLGSNEQFF.

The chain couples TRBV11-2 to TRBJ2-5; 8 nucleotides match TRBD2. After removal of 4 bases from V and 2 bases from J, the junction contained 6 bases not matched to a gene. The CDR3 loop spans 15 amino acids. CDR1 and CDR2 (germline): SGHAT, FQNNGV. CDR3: CASSSAGTRQETQYF. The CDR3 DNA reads TGTGCCAGCAGCTCAGCCGGGACTAGGCAAGAGACCCAGTACTTC.

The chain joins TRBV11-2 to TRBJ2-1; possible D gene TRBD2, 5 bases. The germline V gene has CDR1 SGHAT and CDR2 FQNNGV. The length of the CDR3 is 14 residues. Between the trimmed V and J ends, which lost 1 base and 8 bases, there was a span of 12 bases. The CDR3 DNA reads TGTGCCAGCAGCTTAGCAGCGGCGATGGATGAGCAGTTCTTC. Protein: CASSLAAAMDEQFF.

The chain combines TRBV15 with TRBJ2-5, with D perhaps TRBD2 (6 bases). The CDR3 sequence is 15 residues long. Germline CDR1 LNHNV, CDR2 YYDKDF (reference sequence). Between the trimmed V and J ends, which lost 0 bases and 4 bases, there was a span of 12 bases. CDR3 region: CATSRDPQEGETQYF. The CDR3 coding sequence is TGTGCCACCAGCAGAGATCCCCAGGAGGGAGAGACCCAGTACTTC.

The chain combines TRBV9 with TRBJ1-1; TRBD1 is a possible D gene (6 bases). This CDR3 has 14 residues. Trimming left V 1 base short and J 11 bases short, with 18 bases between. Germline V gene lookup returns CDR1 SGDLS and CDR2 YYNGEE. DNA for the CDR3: TGTGCCAGCAGCGTAAGGGACACCAGGTTTGGGGCTTTCTTT. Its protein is CASSVRDTRFGAFF.

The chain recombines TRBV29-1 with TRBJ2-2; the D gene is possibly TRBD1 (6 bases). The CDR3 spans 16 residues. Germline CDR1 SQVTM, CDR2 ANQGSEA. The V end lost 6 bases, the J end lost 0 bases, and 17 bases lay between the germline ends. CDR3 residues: CSVVSRDIANTGELFF. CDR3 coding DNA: TGCAGCGTCGTTTCCCGGGACATAGCGAACACCGGGGAGCTGTTTTTT.

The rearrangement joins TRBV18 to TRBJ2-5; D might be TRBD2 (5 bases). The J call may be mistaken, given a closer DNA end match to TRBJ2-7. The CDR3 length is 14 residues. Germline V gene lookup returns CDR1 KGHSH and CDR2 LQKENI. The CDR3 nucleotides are TGTGCCAGCTCTCCCCCCACGGCGAGGGACGAGCAGTACTTC. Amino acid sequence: CASSPPTARDEQYF.

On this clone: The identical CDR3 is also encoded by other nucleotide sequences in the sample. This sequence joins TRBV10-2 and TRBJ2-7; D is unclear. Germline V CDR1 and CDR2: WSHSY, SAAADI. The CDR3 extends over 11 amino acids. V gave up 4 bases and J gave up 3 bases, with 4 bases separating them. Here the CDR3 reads CASSGNYEQYF. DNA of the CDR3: TGCGCCAGCAGTGGTAACTACGAGCAGTACTTC.

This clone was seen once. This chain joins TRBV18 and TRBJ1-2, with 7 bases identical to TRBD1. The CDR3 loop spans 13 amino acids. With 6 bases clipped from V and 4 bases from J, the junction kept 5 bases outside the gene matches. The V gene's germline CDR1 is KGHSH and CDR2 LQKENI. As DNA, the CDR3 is TGTGCCAGCTCTCAACAGGGGACCTATGGCTACACCTTC. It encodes CASSQQGTYGYTF. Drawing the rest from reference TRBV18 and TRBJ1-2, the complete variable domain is NAGVMQNPRHLVRRRGQEARLRCSPMKGHSHVYWYRQLPEEGLKFMVYLQKENIIDESGMPKERFSAEFPKEGPSILRIQQVVRGDSAAYFCASSQQGTYGYTFGSGTRLTVV.

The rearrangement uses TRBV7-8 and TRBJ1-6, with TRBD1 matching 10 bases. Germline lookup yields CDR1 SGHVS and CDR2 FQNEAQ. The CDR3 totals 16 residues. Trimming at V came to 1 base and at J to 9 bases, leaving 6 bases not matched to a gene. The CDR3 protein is CASSLVRQGAGSPLHF. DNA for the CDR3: TGTGCCAGCAGCTTAGTTCGACAGGGGGCCGGTTCACCCCTCCACTTT.

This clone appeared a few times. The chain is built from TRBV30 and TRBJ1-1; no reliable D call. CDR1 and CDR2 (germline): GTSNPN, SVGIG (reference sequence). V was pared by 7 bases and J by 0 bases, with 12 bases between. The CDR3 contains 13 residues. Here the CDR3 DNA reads TGTGCCTCGGGCGGTCCGATGAACACTGAAGCTTTCTTT. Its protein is CASGGPMNTEAFF.

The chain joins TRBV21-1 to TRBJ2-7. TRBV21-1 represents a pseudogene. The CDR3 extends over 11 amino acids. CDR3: CASSKTYEQYF. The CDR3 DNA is TGTGCCAGCAGCAAGACCTACGAGCAGTACTTC.

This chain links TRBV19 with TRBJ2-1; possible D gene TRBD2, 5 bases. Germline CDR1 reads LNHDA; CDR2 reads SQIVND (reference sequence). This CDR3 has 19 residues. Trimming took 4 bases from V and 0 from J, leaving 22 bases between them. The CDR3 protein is CASSTTSSIKGSSYNEQFF. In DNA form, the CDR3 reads TGTGCCAGTAGTACAACCTCCTCAATAAAAGGGAGCTCCTACAATGAGCAGTTCTTC.

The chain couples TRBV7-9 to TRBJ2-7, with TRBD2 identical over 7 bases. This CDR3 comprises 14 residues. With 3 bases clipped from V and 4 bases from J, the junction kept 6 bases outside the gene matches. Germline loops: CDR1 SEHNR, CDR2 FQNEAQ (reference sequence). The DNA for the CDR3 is TGTGCCAGCAGCTTTTTAACGGGGGGTTACGAGCAGTACTTC. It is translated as CASSFLTGGYEQYF.

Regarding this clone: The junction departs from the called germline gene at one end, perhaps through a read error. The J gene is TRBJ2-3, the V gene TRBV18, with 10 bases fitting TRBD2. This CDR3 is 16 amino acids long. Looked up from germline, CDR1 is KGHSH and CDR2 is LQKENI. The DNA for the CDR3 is TGTGCTAGCTCACCACGGTTTAGCGGGAGGCCAGATACGCAGTATTTT. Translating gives CASSPRFSGRPDTQYF.

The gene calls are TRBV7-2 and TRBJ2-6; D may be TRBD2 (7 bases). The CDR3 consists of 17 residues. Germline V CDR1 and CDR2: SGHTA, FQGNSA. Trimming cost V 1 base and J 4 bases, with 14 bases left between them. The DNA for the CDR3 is TGTGCCAGCAGCTTAGGGCCCCGGGGGGCAGGGGCCAACGTCCTGACTTTC. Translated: CASSLGPRGAGANVLTF.

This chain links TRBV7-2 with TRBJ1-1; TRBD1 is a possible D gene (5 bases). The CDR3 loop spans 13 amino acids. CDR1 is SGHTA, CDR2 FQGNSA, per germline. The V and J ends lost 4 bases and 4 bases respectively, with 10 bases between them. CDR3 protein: CASSWDRATEAFF. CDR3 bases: TGTGCCAGCAGCTGGGACCGCGCCACTGAAGCTTTCTTT.

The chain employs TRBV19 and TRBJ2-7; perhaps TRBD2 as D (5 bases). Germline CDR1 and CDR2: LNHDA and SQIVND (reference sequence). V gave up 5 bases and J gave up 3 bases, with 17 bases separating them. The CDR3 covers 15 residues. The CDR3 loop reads CASSGGLKMGYEQYF. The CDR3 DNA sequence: TGTGCCAGTAGTGGCGGACTGAAAATGGGCTACGAGCAGTACTTC.

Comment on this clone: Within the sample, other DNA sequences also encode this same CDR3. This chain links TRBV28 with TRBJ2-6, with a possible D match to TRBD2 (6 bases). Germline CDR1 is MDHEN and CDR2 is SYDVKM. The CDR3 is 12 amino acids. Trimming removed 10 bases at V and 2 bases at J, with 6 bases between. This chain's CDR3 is CATGAGANVLTF. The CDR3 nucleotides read TGTGCCACGGGGGCTGGGGCCAACGTCCTGACTTTC. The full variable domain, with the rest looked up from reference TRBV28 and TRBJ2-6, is DVKVTQSSRYLVKRTGEKVFLECVQDMDHENMFWYRQDPGLGLRLIYFSYDVKMKEKGDIPEGYSVSREKKERFSLILESASTNQTSMYLCATGAGANVLTFGAGSRLTVL.

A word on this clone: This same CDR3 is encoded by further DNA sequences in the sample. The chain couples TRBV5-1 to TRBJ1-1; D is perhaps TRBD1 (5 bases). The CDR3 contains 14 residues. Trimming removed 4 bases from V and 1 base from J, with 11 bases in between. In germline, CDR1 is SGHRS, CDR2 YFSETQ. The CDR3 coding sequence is TGCGCCAGCAGCCTCCAGGGCGGGAACACTGAAGCTTTCTTT. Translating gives CASSLQGGNTEAFF. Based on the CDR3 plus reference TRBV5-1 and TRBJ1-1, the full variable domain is KAGVTQTPRYLIKTRGQQVTLSCSPISGHRSVSWYQQTPGQGLQFLFEYFSETQRNKGNFPGRFSGRQFSNSRSEMNVSTLELGDSALYLCASSLQGGNTEAFFGQGTRLTVV.

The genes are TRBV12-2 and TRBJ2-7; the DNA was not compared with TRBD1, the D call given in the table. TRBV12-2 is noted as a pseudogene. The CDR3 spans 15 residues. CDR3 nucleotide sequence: TGTGCAAGTCGCTTAGTCAGGACAGCCCCCCACGAGCAGTACTTC. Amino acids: CASRLVRTAPHEQYF.

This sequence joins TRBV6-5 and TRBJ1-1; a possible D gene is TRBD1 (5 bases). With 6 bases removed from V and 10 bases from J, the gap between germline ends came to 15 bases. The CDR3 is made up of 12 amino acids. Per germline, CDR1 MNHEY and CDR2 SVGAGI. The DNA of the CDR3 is TGTGCCAGCAGGACAGCTAATAATCGAGCTTTCTTT. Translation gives CASRTANNRAFF.

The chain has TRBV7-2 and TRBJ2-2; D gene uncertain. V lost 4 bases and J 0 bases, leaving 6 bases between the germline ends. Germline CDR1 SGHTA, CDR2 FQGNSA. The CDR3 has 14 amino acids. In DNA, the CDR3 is TGTGCCAGCAGCTGGGCTTCGAACACCGGGGAGCTGTTTTTT. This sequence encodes CASSWASNTGELFF.